This T cell receptor (beta chain) derives from a study of OX40 agonist ivuxolimab in advanced cancers. Study-wide findings and caveats: Expanded clones tended on average to be more numerous among CD8+ T cells than CD4+.

Sequenced by immunoSEQ multiplex PCR; TCRdb stores in-frame clones only, minus some. The table shows some 72,000 clones, with roughly 93% occurring only once. Germline V gene data show CDR1 as SGHNT and CDR2 as YYREEE (reference sequence). With 5 bases clipped from V and 10 bases from J, the junction kept 8 bases outside the gene matches. This CDR3 is built from 14 residues. As regards this clone: Its specificity is unknown.

The source is an adult with an advanced solid tumor such as melanoma, head and neck, liver or kidney cancer. The specimen comprised CD4+ or CD8+ T cells sorted from blood, sampled in a trial of the OX40 agonist ivuxolimab. The J gene is TRBJ1-6, the V gene TRBV5-4, with 8 bases that match TRBD1. The CDR3 DNA follows: TGTGCCAGCAGTCCCGGGACAGGCGGGTCACCCCTCCACTTT. Translated: CASSPGTGGSPLHF.